A selection of T cell receptor beta chains follows, all from one sample in a study of blood T cell repertoires in COVID-19. Libraries were prepared by immunoSEQ multiplex PCR; TCRdb keeps only in-frame clonotypes and omits some of them. The sample lists 250,000 or so clones, 88% occurring once. The source material was PBMCs or T cells enriched from blood (not recorded which). The receptors were sampled from a woman aged 40 to 50 who had been exposed to COVID-19. The CDR3 runs from the conserved cysteine through the conserved F or W. A D gene is named only where the DNA matches it firmly. For some rows the clone size is stated as once, few or many, or as a class when expanded; others skip it.

cdr3_aa: CASSLTERRDGYTF
cdr3_nt: TGTGCCAGCAGCTTAACCGAAAGGAGAGATGGCTACACCTTC
d_call: .
v_call: TRBV11-1
j_call: TRBJ1-2
clone_size: .
cdr3_length: 14

cdr3_aa: CASSYEGRANEKLFF
cdr3_nt: TGTGCCAGCAGTTACGAAGGGCGGGCTAATGAAAAACTGTTTTTT
d_call: .
v_call: TRBV6-5
j_call: TRBJ1-4
clone_size: .
cdr3_length: 15

cdr3_aa: CASSRFSGTTLGGELFF
cdr3_nt: TGCGCCAGCAGCCGTTTTTCCGGGACAACCCTCGGCGGGGAGCTGTTTTTT
d_call: .
v_call: TRBV5-1
j_call: TRBJ2-2
clone_size: few
cdr3_length: 17

cdr3_aa: CASSQAAGQLSNQPQHF
cdr3_nt: TGCGCCAGCAGCCAGGCTGCCGGACAGCTTAGCAATCAGCCCCAGCATTTT
d_call: .
v_call: TRBV4-1
j_call: TRBJ1-5
clone_size: .
cdr3_length: 17

cdr3_aa: CASSFDRGGQPQHF
cdr3_nt: TGTGCCAGCAGTTTTGACAGGGGAGGCCAGCCCCAGCATTTT
d_call: TRBD1
v_call: TRBV27
j_call: TRBJ1-5
clone_size: .
cdr3_length: 14

cdr3_aa: CASGGGTQETQYF
cdr3_nt: TGTGCCAGCGGCGGGGGGACCCAAGAGACCCAGTACTTC
d_call: TRBD2
v_call: TRBV6-6
j_call: TRBJ2-5
clone_size: .
cdr3_length: 13

cdr3_aa: CASSGTGGLVNQPQHF
cdr3_nt: TGTGCCAGTAGTGGGACAGGGGGCCTCGTCAATCAGCCCCAGCATTTT
d_call: TRBD1
v_call: TRBV19
j_call: TRBJ1-5
clone_size: .
cdr3_length: 16

cdr3_aa: CASSERRQGAGELFF
cdr3_nt: TGTGCCAGCAGCGAGCGCCGGCAGGGGGCCGGGGAGCTGTTTTTT
d_call: TRBD1
v_call: TRBV11-2
j_call: TRBJ2-2
clone_size: .
cdr3_length: 15

cdr3_aa: CASSPGQMNTGELFF
cdr3_nt: TGTGCCAGCAGCCCGGGACAGATGAACACCGGGGAGCTGTTTTTT
d_call: TRBD1
v_call: TRBV11-3
j_call: TRBJ2-2
clone_size: .
cdr3_length: 15

cdr3_aa: CASSEVGQGVAEAFF
cdr3_nt: TGTGCCAGCAGTGAAGTGGGACAGGGAGTTGCTGAAGCTTTCTTT
d_call: TRBD1
v_call: TRBV2
j_call: TRBJ1-1
clone_size: .
cdr3_length: 15

cdr3_aa: CASSLDRGSTEAFF
cdr3_nt: TGTGCCAGCAGTCTCGACAGGGGAAGCACTGAAGCTTTCTTT
d_call: TRBD1
v_call: TRBV28
j_call: TRBJ1-1
clone_size: .
cdr3_length: 14

cdr3_aa: CASSTQGIADTQYF
cdr3_nt: TGTGCCAGCAGCACACAGGGGATCGCAGATACGCAGTATTTT
d_call: TRBD1
v_call: TRBV7-3
j_call: TRBJ2-3
clone_size: .
cdr3_length: 14

cdr3_aa: CASSLKPPGSGSRTDTQYF
cdr3_nt: TGTGCCAGCAGCTTAAAGCCCCCGGGTAGCGGGAGCCGCACAGATACGCAGTATTTT
d_call: TRBD2
v_call: TRBV7-3
j_call: TRBJ2-3
clone_size: once
cdr3_length: 19

cdr3_aa: CASSVSYGGETQYF
cdr3_nt: TGTGCCAGCAGTGTGAGCTATGGAGGGGAGACCCAGTACTTC
d_call: .
v_call: TRBV6-4
j_call: TRBJ2-5
clone_size: .
cdr3_length: 14

cdr3_aa: CASSIRTGGASSTNEKLFF
cdr3_nt: TGTGCCAGTAGTATACGGACAGGGGGCGCTTCGTCAACTAATGAAAAACTGTTTTTT
d_call: TRBD1
v_call: TRBV19
j_call: TRBJ1-4
clone_size: .
cdr3_length: 19

cdr3_aa: CASSHEPGQGADTQYF
cdr3_nt: TGCGCCAGCAGCCATGAACCGGGACAGGGCGCAGATACGCAGTATTTT
d_call: TRBD1
v_call: TRBV4-3
j_call: TRBJ2-3
clone_size: .
cdr3_length: 16

cdr3_aa: CSARSGQGQFF
cdr3_nt: TGCAGTGCTAGGAGCGGACAGGGTCAGTTCTTC
d_call: TRBD1
v_call: TRBV20-1
j_call: TRBJ2-1
clone_size: .
cdr3_length: 11

cdr3_aa: CASSQGTGSYGYTF
cdr3_nt: TGTGCCAGCAGCCAAGGAACAGGGAGCTATGGCTACACCTTC
d_call: .
v_call: TRBV3-1/TRBV3-2
j_call: TRBJ1-2
clone_size: .
cdr3_length: 14

cdr3_aa: CASSLSNRGPYEQYF
cdr3_nt: TGTGCCAGCAGTTTATCCAACAGGGGACCCTACGAGCAGTACTTC
d_call: TRBD1
v_call: TRBV6-5
j_call: TRBJ2-7
clone_size: .
cdr3_length: 15

cdr3_aa: CASGGRQLSTNEKLFF
cdr3_nt: TGTGCCAGCGGGGGGAGGCAGCTTTCGACTAATGAAAAACTGTTTTTT
d_call: .
v_call: TRBV7-7
j_call: TRBJ1-4
clone_size: .
cdr3_length: 16

cdr3_aa: CASSLGAAAYEQYF
cdr3_nt: TGTGCCAGCAGCCTAGGGGCCGCAGCCTACGAGCAGTACTTC
d_call: .
v_call: TRBV7-6
j_call: TRBJ2-7
clone_size: once
cdr3_length: 14

cdr3_aa: CSASGLRQGGMYTQYF
cdr3_nt: TGCAGTGCTAGTGGGCTGCGGCAAGGCGGGATGTATACGCAGTATTTT
d_call: .
v_call: TRBV20-1
j_call: TRBJ2-3
clone_size: .
cdr3_length: 16

cdr3_aa: CASSLLAGGTGELFF
cdr3_nt: TGTGCCAGCAGCTTGCTAGCGGGAGGGACCGGGGAGCTGTTTTTT
d_call: TRBD2
v_call: TRBV11-3
j_call: TRBJ2-2
clone_size: .
cdr3_length: 15

cdr3_aa: CAIGSGTDLSPLHF
cdr3_nt: TGTGCCATCGGATCGGGGACAGATCTCTCACCCCTCCACTTT
d_call: TRBD1
v_call: TRBV10-3
j_call: TRBJ1-6
clone_size: few
cdr3_length: 14

cdr3_aa: CASSSSDRRGETQYF
cdr3_nt: TGTGCCAGCAGCTCGTCGGACAGAAGGGGGGAGACCCAGTACTTC
d_call: .
v_call: TRBV28
j_call: TRBJ2-5
clone_size: .
cdr3_length: 15

cdr3_aa: CASGYPTPGLGNEAFF
cdr3_nt: TGTGCCAGCGGATACCCAACACCGGGACTCGGAAATGAAGCTTTCTTT
d_call: .
v_call: TRBV7-2
j_call: TRBJ1-1
clone_size: .
cdr3_length: 16

cdr3_aa: CASSSFLQGSGQFF
cdr3_nt: TGTGCCAGCAGCTCCTTCCTGCAGGGTTCTGGGCAGTTCTTC
d_call: .
v_call: TRBV7-9
j_call: TRBJ2-1
clone_size: .
cdr3_length: 14

cdr3_aa: CASSIVQRPQYGYTF
cdr3_nt: TGTGCCAGTAGTATAGTTCAGCGACCCCAGTATGGCTACACCTTC
d_call: .
v_call: TRBV19
j_call: TRBJ1-2
clone_size: .
cdr3_length: 15

cdr3_aa: CAWSVRGASNTEAFF
cdr3_nt: TGTGCCTGGAGTGTTCGGGGGGCCTCAAACACTGAAGCTTTCTTT
d_call: .
v_call: TRBV30
j_call: TRBJ1-1
clone_size: once
cdr3_length: 15

cdr3_aa: CASKQGLDYGYTF
cdr3_nt: TGTGCCAGTAAACAGGGGCTGGACTATGGCTACACCTTC
d_call: TRBD1
v_call: TRBV2
j_call: TRBJ1-2
clone_size: .
cdr3_length: 13

cdr3_aa: CASSFGALWAQYF
cdr3_nt: TGCGCCAGCAGCTTTGGGGCCCTCTGGGCCCAGTACTTC
d_call: .
v_call: TRBV5-1
j_call: TRBJ2-5
clone_size: .
cdr3_length: 13